This record covers a single T cell receptor (beta chain). The source of the sample is a study of OX40 agonist ivuxolimab in advanced cancers. At the level of the study: Three patients showed partial responses: one hepatocellular carcinoma and two cutaneous melanoma cases.

Generated by immunoSEQ multiplex PCR, the TCRdb table keeps only in-frame clones and is missing some. The table lists 42,000 or so clones, 75% to 90% of them singletons, with 2% to 3% in the top ten. This CDR3 contains 17 residues. Germline V gene data show CDR1 as SGHRS and CDR2 as YFSETQ. The V gene end was trimmed by 5 bases and the J gene end by 5 bases; junction bases not matched to a gene: 14. The receptor's source is an adult with an advanced solid tumor such as melanoma, head and neck, liver or kidney cancer. The specimen comprised CD4+ or CD8+ T cells sorted from blood, sampled in a trial of the OX40 agonist ivuxolimab. This sequence joins TRBV5-1 and TRBJ2-1; 9 nucleotides align to TRBD2. CDR3 nucleotide sequence: TGCGCCAGCAGACGGCAGATGGCGGGAGGGGGGAACAATGAGCAGTTCTTC. Translating it yields CASRRQMAGGGNNEQFF.